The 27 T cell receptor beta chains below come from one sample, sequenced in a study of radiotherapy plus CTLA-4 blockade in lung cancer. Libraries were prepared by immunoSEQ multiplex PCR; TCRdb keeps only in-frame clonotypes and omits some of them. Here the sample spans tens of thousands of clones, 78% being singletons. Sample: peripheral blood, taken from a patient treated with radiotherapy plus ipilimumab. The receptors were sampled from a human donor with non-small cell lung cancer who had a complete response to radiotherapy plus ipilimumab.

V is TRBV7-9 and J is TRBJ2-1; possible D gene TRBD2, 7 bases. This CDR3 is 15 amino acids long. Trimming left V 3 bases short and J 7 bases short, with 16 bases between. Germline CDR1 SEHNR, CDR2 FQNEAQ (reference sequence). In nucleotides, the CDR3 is TGTGCCAGCAGCTTTGGCGGGGGCCAAAGGAATGAGCAGTTCTTC. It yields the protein CASSFGGGQRNEQFF. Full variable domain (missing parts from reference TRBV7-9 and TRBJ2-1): DTGVSQNPRHKITKRGQNVTFRCDPISEHNRLYWYRQTLGQGPEFLTYFQNEAQLEKSRLLSDRFSAERPKGSFSTLEIQRTEQGDSAMYLCASSFGGGQRNEQFFGPGTRLTVL.

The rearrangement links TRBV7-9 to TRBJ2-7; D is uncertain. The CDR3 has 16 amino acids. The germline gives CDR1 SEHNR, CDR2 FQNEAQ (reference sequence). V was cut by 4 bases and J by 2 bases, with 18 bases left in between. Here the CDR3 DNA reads TGTGCCAGCAGCTCAGATCAGGACGTCCCCCCCTACGAGCAGTACGTC. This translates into CASSSDQDVPPYEQYV.

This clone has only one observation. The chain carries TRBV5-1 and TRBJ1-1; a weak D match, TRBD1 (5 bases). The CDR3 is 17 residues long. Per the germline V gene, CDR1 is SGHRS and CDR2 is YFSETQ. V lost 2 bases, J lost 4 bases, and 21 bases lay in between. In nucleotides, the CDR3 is TGCGCCAGCAGCTTACAACCCGGGACCCGGGGAGTCACTGAAGCTTTCTTT. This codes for CASSLQPGTRGVTEAFF. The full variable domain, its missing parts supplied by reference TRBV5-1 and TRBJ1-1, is KAGVTQTPRYLIKTRGQQVTLSCSPISGHRSVSWYQQTPGQGLQFLFEYFSETQRNKGNFPGRFSGRQFSNSRSEMNVSTLELGDSALYLCASSLQPGTRGVTEAFFGQGTRLTVV.

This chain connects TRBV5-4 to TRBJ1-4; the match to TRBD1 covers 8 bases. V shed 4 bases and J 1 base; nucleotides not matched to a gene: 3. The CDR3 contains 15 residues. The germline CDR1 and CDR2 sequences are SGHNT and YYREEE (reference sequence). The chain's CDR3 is CASSMDRVTNEKLFF. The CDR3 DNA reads TGTGCCAGCAGCATGGACAGGGTAACTAATGAAAAACTGTTTTTT.

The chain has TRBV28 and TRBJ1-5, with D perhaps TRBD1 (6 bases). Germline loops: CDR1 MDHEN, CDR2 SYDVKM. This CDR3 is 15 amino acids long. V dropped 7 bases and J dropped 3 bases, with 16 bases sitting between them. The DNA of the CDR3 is TGTGCCAGCACTAAGGGGGGGGCCTTCAATCAGCCCCAGCATTTT. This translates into CASTKGGAFNQPQHF.

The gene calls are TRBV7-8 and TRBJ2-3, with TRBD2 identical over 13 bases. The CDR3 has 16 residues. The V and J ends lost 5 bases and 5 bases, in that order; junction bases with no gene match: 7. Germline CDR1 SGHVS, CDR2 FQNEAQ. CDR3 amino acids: CASSAMTSGGLDTQYF. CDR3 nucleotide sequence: TGTGCCAGCAGCGCTATGACTAGCGGGGGGTTAGATACGCAGTATTTT.

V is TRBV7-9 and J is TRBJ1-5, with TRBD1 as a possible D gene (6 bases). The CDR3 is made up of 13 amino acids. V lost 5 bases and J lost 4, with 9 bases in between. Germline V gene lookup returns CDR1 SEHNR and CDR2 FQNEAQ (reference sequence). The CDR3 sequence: CASSVGQNQPQHF. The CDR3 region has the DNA TGTGCCAGCAGCGTAGGACAGAATCAGCCCCAGCATTTT.

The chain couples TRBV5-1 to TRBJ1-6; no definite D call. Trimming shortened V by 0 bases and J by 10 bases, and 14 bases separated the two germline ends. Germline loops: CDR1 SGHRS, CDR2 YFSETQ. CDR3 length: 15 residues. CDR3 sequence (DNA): TGCGCCAGCAGCTTGGAAACAGATCGTCGGTCACCCCTCCACTTT. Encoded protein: CASSLETDRRSPLHF.

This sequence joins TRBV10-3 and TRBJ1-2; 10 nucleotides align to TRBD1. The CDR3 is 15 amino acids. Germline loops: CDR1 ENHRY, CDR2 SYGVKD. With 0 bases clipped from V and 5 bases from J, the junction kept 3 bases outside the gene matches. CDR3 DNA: TGTGCCATCAGTGAGTCGACAGGGGGCGGGTATGGCTACACCTTC. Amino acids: CAISESTGGGYGYTF.

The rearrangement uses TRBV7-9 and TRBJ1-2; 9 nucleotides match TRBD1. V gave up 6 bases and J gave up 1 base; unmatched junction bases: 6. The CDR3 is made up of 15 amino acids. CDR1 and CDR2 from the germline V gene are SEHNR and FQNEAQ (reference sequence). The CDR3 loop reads CASRPPDRGNYGYTF. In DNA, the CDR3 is TGTGCCAGCAGGCCTCCGGACAGGGGTAACTATGGCTACACCTTC.

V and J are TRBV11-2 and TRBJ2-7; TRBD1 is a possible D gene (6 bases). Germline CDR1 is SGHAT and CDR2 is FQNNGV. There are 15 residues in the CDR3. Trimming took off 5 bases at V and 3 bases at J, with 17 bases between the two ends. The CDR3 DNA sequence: TGTGCCAGCAGCCCGGATCAGGGGAGCCTCTACGAGCAGTACTTC. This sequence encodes CASSPDQGSLYEQYF.

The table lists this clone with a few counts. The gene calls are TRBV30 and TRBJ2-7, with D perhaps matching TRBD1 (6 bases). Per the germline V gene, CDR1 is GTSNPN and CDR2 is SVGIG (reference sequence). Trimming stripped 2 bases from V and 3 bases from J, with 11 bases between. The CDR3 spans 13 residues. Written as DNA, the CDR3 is TGTGCCTGGAGTCCTACAGGGCTCTACGAGCAGTACTTC. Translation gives CAWSPTGLYEQYF.

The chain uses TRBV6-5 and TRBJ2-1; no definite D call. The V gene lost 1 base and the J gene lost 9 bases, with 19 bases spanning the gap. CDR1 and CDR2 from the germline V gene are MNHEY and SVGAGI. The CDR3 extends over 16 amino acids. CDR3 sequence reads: CASSYLSLRANGEQFF. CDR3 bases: TGTGCCAGCAGTTACTTATCATTACGGGCTAATGGTGAGCAGTTCTTC.

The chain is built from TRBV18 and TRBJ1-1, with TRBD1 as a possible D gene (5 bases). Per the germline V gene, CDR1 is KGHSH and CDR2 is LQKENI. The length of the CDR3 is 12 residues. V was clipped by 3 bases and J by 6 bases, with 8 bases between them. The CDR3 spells CASSPGASEAFF. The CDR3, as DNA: TGTGCCAGCTCACCCGGGGCGTCTGAAGCTTTCTTT.

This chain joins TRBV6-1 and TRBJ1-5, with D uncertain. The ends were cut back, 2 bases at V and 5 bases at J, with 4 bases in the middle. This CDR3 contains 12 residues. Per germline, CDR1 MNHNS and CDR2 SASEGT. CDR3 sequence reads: CASSEPDQPQHF. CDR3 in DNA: TGTGCCAGCAGTGAACCCGATCAGCCCCAGCATTTT.

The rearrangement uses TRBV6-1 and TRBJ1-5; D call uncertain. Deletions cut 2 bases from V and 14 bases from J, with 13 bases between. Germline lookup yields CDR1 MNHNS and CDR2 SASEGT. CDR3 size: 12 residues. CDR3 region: CASSERVAIKHF. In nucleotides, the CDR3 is TGTGCCAGCAGTGAACGAGTTGCGATCAAGCATTTT.

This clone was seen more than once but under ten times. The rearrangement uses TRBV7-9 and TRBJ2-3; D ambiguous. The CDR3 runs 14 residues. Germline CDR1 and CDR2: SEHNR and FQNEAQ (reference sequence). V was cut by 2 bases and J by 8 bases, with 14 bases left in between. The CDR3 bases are TGTGCCAGCAGCTTAACGTCGGGTATAGGTACGCAGTATTTT. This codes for CASSLTSGIGTQYF.

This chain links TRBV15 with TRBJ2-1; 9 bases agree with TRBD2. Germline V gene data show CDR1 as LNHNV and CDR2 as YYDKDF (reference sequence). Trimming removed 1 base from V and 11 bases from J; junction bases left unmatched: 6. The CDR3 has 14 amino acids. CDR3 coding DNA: TGTGCCACCAGCAGAGCTAGGACTAGCGAGCAGCAGTTCTTC. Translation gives CATSRARTSEQQFF.

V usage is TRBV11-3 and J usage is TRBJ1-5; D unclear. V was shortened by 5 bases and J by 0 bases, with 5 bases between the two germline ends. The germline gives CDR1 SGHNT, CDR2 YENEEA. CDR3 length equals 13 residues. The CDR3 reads CASSGSSNQPQHF. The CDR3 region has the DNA TGTGCCAGCAGCGGCAGTAGCAATCAGCCCCAGCATTTT.

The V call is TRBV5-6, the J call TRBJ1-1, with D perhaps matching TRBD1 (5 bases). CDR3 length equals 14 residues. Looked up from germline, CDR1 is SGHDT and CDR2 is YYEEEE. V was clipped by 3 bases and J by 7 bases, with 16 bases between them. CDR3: CASSSSAGEVEAFF. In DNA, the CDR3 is TGTGCCAGCAGCTCTAGCGCGGGGGAAGTTGAAGCTTTCTTT.

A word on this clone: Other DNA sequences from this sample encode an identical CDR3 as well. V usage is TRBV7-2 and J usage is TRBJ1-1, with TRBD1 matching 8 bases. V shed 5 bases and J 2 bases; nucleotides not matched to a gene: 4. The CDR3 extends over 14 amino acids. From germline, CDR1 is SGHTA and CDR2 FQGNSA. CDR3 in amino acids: CASSPDRGNTEAFF. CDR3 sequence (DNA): TGTGCCAGCAGCCCAGACAGGGGAAACACTGAAGCTTTCTTT.

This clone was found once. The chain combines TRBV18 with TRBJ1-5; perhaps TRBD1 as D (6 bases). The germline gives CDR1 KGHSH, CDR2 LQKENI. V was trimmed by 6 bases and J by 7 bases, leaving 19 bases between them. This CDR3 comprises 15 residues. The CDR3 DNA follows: TGTGCCAGCTCCCGGGTAGGGGGGAACGAGCAGCCCCAGCATTTT. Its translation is CASSRVGGNEQPQHF.

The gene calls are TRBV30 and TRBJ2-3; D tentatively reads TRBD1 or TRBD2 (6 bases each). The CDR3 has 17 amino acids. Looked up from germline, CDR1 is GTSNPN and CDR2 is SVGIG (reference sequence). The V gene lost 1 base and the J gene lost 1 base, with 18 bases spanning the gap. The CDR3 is CAWSASLQGRRTDTQYF. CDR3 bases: TGTGCCTGGAGTGCTTCTCTTCAGGGGAGGCGCACAGATACGCAGTATTTT. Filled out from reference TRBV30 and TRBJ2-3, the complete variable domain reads SQTIHQWPATLVQPVGSPLSLECTVEGTSNPNLYWYRQAAGRGLQLLFYSVGIGQISSEVPQNLSASRPQDRQFILSSKKLLLSDSGFYLCAWSASLQGRRTDTQYFGPGTRLTVL.

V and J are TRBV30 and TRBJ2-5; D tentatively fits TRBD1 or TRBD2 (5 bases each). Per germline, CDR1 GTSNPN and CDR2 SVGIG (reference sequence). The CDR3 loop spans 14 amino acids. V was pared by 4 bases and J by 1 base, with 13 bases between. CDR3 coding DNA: TGTGCCTGGAACGGTGGGGCGGGCCAAGAGACCCAGTACTTC. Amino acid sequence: CAWNGGAGQETQYF.

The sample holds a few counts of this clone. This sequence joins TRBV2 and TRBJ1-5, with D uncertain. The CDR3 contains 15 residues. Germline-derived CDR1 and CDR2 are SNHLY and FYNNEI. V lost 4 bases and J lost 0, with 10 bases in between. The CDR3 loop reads CASSVTYFSNQPQHF. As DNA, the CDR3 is TGTGCCAGCAGTGTGACATATTTTAGCAATCAGCCCCAGCATTTT.

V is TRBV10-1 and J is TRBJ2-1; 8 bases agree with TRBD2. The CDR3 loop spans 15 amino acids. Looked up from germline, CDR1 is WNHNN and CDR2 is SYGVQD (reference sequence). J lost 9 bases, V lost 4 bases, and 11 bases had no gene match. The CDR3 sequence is CASSGGSGKVSEQFF. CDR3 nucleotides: TGCGCCAGCAGTGGGGGTAGCGGGAAGGTGTCTGAGCAGTTCTTC.

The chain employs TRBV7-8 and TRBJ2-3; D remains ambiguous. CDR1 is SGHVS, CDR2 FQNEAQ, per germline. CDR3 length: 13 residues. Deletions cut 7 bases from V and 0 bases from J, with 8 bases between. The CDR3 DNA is TGTGCCAGCAACAGCTTTAGCACAGATACGCAGTATTTT. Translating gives CASNSFSTDTQYF. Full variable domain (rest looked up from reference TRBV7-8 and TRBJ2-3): GAGVSQSPRYKVAKRGQDVALRCDPISGHVSLFWYQQALGQGPEFLTYFQNEAQLDKSGLPSDRFFAERPEGSVSTLKIQRTQQEDSAVYLCASNSFSTDTQYFGPGTRLTVL.